The 7 T cell receptor beta chains below all came from one sample that was sequenced in a study of T-cell memory formation after mild COVID-19. One entry per CDR3 protein results from TCRdb running MiXCR on the 5' RACE reads. The sample contains about 160,000 distinct CDR3 sequences, less than 40% of which appear only once. Sequencing was carried out using PBMCs or a T cell subset sorted from them (not recorded which). These receptors all stem from an adult woman who had mild COVID-19 (a few samples of this study predate the infection). Cell type and time point are not known.

This clonotype appeared a single time. The rearrangement joins TRBV3-1 to TRBJ1-2; D call uncertain. This CDR3 spans 12 amino acids. The V end lost 1 base, the J end lost 8 bases, and 8 bases lay between the germline ends. CDR1 is LGHDT, CDR2 YNNKEL, per germline (reference sequence). The CDR3: CASSQGPRGYTF. As DNA, the CDR3 is TGTGCCAGCAGCCAAGGCCCCCGGGGCTACACCTTC.

The chain uses TRBV5-5 and TRBJ2-2; D ambiguous. The V gene's germline CDR1 is SGHKS and CDR2 YYEKEE (reference sequence). Trimming pared 2 bases from V and 5 bases from J, leaving 13 bases between. The CDR3 consists of 15 residues. CDR3 in amino acids: CASSFGLKGTGELFF. As DNA, the CDR3 is TGTGCCAGCAGCTTCGGCCTTAAGGGTACCGGGGAGCTGTTTTTT.

This clonotype was observed a few times. The chain joins TRBV12-3 or TRBV12-4 to TRBJ1-2, with 10 positions matching TRBD1. The CDR3 consists of 15 residues. Trimming cost V 4 bases and J 6 bases; bases outside gene matches: 8. The CDR3 DNA is TGTGCCAGCAGTTCCGGGACAGGGGTTTGGGATGGCTACACCTTC. Its translation: CASSSGTGVWDGYTF.

This chain uses TRBV7-8 with TRBJ2-7; 7 bases are a match to TRBD1. The ends lost 1 base at V and 3 bases at J; junction bases unmatched: 6. Germline CDR1 and CDR2: SGHVS and FQNEAQ. CDR3 size: 15 residues. CDR3 in DNA: TGTGCCAGCAGCTTAGGGGGACAGAGCTTCTACGAGCAGTACTTC. This encodes CASSLGGQSFYEQYF.

This clonotype was picked up a small number of times. This sequence joins TRBV9 and TRBJ1-1; TRBD1 might be the D (5 bases). This CDR3 has 15 amino acids. CDR1 and CDR2 (germline): SGDLS, YYNGEE. The V and J ends lost 0 bases and 5 bases respectively, with 14 bases between them. DNA for the CDR3: TGTGCCAGCAGCGTAGGAGAGGGACCGGGTACTGAAGCTTTCTTT. Amino acids: CASSVGEGPGTEAFF.

This chain links TRBV7-6 with TRBJ2-3, with D possibly being TRBD1 (5 bases). Germline V CDR1 and CDR2: SGHVS, FNYEAQ. V dropped 5 bases and J dropped 9 bases, with 18 bases sitting between them. This CDR3 region has 14 residues. For the CDR3, the DNA is TGTGCCAGCAGCCCAAAGCGAGAACAGGACACGCAGTATTTT. Translating it yields CASSPKREQDTQYF.

V usage is TRBV2 and J usage is TRBJ1-2; the D gene is possibly TRBD1 (6 bases). Germline V CDR1 and CDR2: SNHLY, FYNNEI. The CDR3 sequence is 13 residues long. Deletions cut 7 bases from V and 6 bases from J, with 15 bases between. The DNA of the CDR3 is TGTGCCAGCAAGGGGCAGGGGTTCGATGGCTACACCTTC. It yields the protein CASKGQGFDGYTF.